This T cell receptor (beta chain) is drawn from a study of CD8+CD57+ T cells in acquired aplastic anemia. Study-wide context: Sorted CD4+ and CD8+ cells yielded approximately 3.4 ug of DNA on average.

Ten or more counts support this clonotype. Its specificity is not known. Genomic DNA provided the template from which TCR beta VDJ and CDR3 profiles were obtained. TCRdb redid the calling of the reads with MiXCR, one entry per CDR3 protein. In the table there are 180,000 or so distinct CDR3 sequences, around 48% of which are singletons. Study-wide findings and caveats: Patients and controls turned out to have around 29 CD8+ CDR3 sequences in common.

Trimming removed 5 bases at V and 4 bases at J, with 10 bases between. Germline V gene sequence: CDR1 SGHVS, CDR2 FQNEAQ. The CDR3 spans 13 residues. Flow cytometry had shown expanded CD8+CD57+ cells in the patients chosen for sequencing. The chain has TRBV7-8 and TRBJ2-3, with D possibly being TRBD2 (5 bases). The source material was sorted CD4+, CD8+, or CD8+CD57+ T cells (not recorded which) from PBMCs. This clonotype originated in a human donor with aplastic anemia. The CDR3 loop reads CASSGTSPDTQYF. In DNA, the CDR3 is TGTGCCAGCAGCGGTACTAGTCCAGATACGCAGTATTTT.